This is a list of T cell receptor beta chains from one sample in a study of blood T cells in healthy people across ages. In TCRdb, the 5' RACE reads were re-called with MiXCR into one record per CDR3 protein. The sample carries some 1.5 million distinct CDR3 sequences, approximately 28% recorded once. Input material: blood. These TCRs come from a woman between 25 and 40 years old in good health. Each CDR3 is given with its conserved first and last residue. The order of the fields is clone size, D gene, V gene, J gene, CDR3 protein, CDR3 DNA. The D gene is left open where the match is weak. The size of a clone is reported for some rows only, either as once, few or many, or as a class for expanded clones.

>few|.|TRBV20-1|TRBJ1-1
CSARVGVWTEAFF
TGCAGTGCTAGAGTGGGGGTTTGGACTGAAGCTTTCTTT
>few|TRBD1|TRBV20-1|TRBJ1-5
CSARRSDRPGGPQHF
TGCAGTGCTAGACGATCGGACAGGCCGGGGGGACCCCAGCATTTT
>.|.|TRBV5-5|TRBJ2-5
CASSLGGNRAGETQYF
TGTGCCAGCAGCTTGGGGGGCAATAGGGCAGGAGAGACCCAGTACTTC
>few|.|TRBV29-1|TRBJ2-3
CSVETDLGADTQYF
TGCAGCGTTGAAACGGACCTGGGCGCAGATACGCAGTATTTT
>.|.|TRBV12-3/TRBV12-4|TRBJ2-7
CASSLSSYGYEQYF
TGTGCCAGCAGTTTATCCTCGTACGGCTACGAGCAGTACTTC
>.|.|TRBV12-3/TRBV12-4|TRBJ2-3
CASSLRLCPDAQYF
TGTGCCAGCAGTTTAAGACTGTGCCCAGATGCGCAGTATTTT
>.|.|TRBV11-2|TRBJ2-3
CASSLGGGGGTQYF
TGTGCCAGCAGCCTGGGAGGGGGAGGGGGTACGCAGTATTTT
>few|.|TRBV7-2|TRBJ1-2
CASSPRTNGYGYTF
TGTGCCAGCAGCCCACGGACTAATGGCTATGGCTACACCTTC
>many|.|TRBV30|TRBJ2-1
CAWSLGRGEQFF
TGTGCCTGGAGCCTGGGGCGAGGTGAGCAGTTCTTC
>.|TRBD1|TRBV5-1|TRBJ2-3
CASSLRTGSGTDTQYF
TGCGCCAGCAGCTTGCGGACAGGGAGCGGCACAGATACGCAGTATTTT
>.|TRBD2|TRBV7-9|TRBJ2-5
CASSLPRLAGLLVQETQYF
TGTGCCAGCAGCTTACCTAGACTAGCGGGATTACTCGTCCAGGAGACCCAGTACTTC
>many|.|TRBV12-3/TRBV12-4|TRBJ2-1
CASSLSGTPYNEQFF
TGTGCCAGCAGTTTATCCGGGACTCCATACAATGAGCAGTTCTTC
>few|.|TRBV7-2|TRBJ2-3
CASSPEGGLTDTQYF
TGTGCCAGCAGCCCAGAGGGGGGCCTCACAGATACGCAGTATTTT
>few|.|TRBV18|TRBJ2-2
CATQDSLGTGELFF
TGTGCCACCCAGGACAGCCTGGGTACCGGGGAGCTGTTTTTT
>many|.|TRBV5-1|TRBJ2-5
CASSLVAGTETQYF
TGCGCCAGCAGCTTGGTGGCAGGGACGGAGACCCAGTACTTC
>.|TRBD1|TRBV12-3/TRBV12-4|TRBJ2-2
CASSLRQGVDTGELFF
TGTGCCAGCAGTTTGCGACAGGGGGTTGACACCGGGGAGCTGTTTTTT
>.|TRBD1|TRBV6-5|TRBJ2-5
CASSWGQGLYQYF
TGTGCCAGCAGTTGGGGACAGGGACTGTATCAGTACTTC
>once|.|TRBV9|TRBJ1-1
CASSSGGKTEAFF
TGTGCCAGCAGCAGTGGGGGGAAGACTGAAGCTTTCTTT
>many|TRBD2|TRBV4-1|TRBJ2-3
CASSQVAGADTQYF
TGCGCCAGCAGCCAAGTAGCGGGGGCTGATACGCAGTATTTT
>few|.|TRBV2|TRBJ2-6
CASTPMGASSGANVLTF
TGTGCCAGCACCCCAATGGGGGCAAGCTCTGGGGCCAACGTCCTGACTTTC
>few|TRBD2|TRBV2|TRBJ2-1
CASRVPGTSGNNEQFF
TGTGCCAGCAGAGTTCCCGGGACTAGCGGTAACAATGAGCAGTTCTTC
>.|TRBD1|TRBV4-3|TRBJ2-5
CASSQDRRGLGTQYF
TGCGCCAGCAGCCAAGATCGCAGGGGGCTCGGGACCCAGTACTTC
>few|.|TRBV27|TRBJ2-7
CASSLRTTGLGEQYF
TGTGCCAGCAGTTTAAGGACTACGGGTCTCGGCGAGCAGTACTTC
>many|.|TRBV5-1|TRBJ2-5
CASSLNWLRETQYF
TGCGCCAGCAGCTTGAACTGGTTACGAGAGACCCAGTACTTC
>few|.|TRBV29-1|TRBJ1-2
CSVGEGGEDGYTF
TGCAGCGTCGGTGAGGGGGGGGAGGATGGCTACACCTTC
>many|TRBD2|TRBV20-1|TRBJ2-3
CSANNRLAVSTDTQYF
TGCAGTGCTAATAATCGACTAGCGGTGAGCACAGATACGCAGTATTTT
>.|.|TRBV18|TRBJ2-6
CASSPLVGGANVLTF
TGTGCCAGCTCACCATTAGTGGGCGGGGCCAACGTCCTGACTTTC
>.|TRBD1|TRBV7-6|TRBJ1-4
CASTQGGTANEKLFF
TGTGCCAGCACCCAGGGGGGGACAGCAAATGAAAAACTGTTTTTT
>.|.|TRBV12-3/TRBV12-4|TRBJ1-5
CASSSRGAWSNQPQHF
TGTGCCAGCAGCTCAAGGGGGGCATGGAGCAATCAGCCCCAGCATTTT
>.|TRBD1|TRBV12-3/TRBV12-4|TRBJ2-5
CASRLTGSATQYF
TGTGCCAGCAGACTGACAGGGTCGGCGACCCAGTACTTC
>few|.|TRBV11-2|TRBJ2-1
CASSPVSGPSYNEQFF
TGTGCCAGCAGCCCGGTTAGCGGACCCTCCTACAATGAGCAGTTCTTC
>few|TRBD2|TRBV7-2|TRBJ2-5
CASSSSRGGSETQYF
TGTGCCAGCAGCTCGTCGCGGGGGGGCTCCGAGACCCAGTACTTC
>few|TRBD2|TRBV5-1|TRBJ2-3
CASNGLAADTQYF
TGCGCCAGCAACGGACTAGCAGCAGATACGCAGTATTTT
>many|TRBD1|TRBV29-1|TRBJ2-7
CSAAWTGAGEQYF
TGCAGCGCCGCCTGGACAGGGGCAGGCGAGCAGTACTTC
>once|.|TRBV28|TRBJ2-1
CASSLGRGKTYNEQFF
TGTGCCAGCAGTTTAGGTCGGGGCAAGACCTACAATGAGCAGTTCTTC
>.|.|TRBV6-5|TRBJ2-7
CASSTVLRSYNEQYF
TGTGCCAGCAGTACGGTACTGAGATCCTACAATGAGCAGTACTTC
>few|.|TRBV30|TRBJ2-3
CAWSVGSTQYF
TGTGCCTGGAGTGTAGGCAGTACGCAGTATTTT
>many|TRBD1|TRBV29-1|TRBJ2-3
CSLTLTGGIDTQYF
TGCAGCCTCACGCTGACAGGGGGCATAGATACGCAGTATTTT
>.|.|TRBV2|TRBJ2-5
CASSEALDGETQYF
TGTGCCAGCAGTGAAGCGCTTGATGGGGAGACCCAGTACTTC
>many|.|TRBV6-5|TRBJ2-7
CASSSGTPGMGYEQYF
TGTGCCAGCAGTTCCGGGACCCCGGGGATGGGGTACGAGCAGTACTTC
>.|TRBD2|TRBV11-2|TRBJ2-1
CASTWTSGSSYNEQFF
TGTGCCAGCACCTGGACTAGCGGGAGCTCCTACAATGAGCAGTTCTTC
>.|.|TRBV12-3/TRBV12-4|TRBJ2-5
CASSLGTPGSSTQYF
TGTGCCAGCAGTTTAGGGACGCCGGGGAGTAGTACCCAGTACTTC
>.|TRBD2|TRBV6-1|TRBJ2-7
CASLSVAGGPSEQYF
TGTGCCAGCCTATCCGTAGCGGGAGGGCCCTCCGAGCAGTACTTC
>many|.|TRBV5-8|TRBJ1-2
CASSLRAADYGYTF
TGTGCCAGCAGCTTAAGGGCAGCCGACTATGGCTACACCTTC
>.|.|TRBV5-6|TRBJ2-5
CASSAPRSMEETQYF
TGTGCCAGCAGCGCGCCCAGGTCCATGGAGGAGACCCAGTACTTC
>few|TRBD1|TRBV14|TRBJ2-7
CASSQGRGQGIYEQYF
TGTGCCAGCAGCCAAGGGCGGGGACAGGGGATCTACGAGCAGTACTTC
>many|.|TRBV5-1|TRBJ2-7
CASSLDPGTAYEQYF
TGCGCCAGCAGCTTGGATCCGGGGACCGCCTACGAGCAGTACTTC
>few|TRBD2|TRBV12-3/TRBV12-4|TRBJ2-5
CASSVSTSGVQETQYF
TGTGCCAGCAGTGTATCGACTAGCGGGGTACAAGAGACCCAGTACTTC